Detailed here is one TCR beta chain. Its specificity is not known. This entry comes from a study of identical twins. Points from the study as a whole: The study found that models underestimated out-of-frame TCR alpha sharing in monozygotic twins. An excess of low generation probability was shown by twin-shared out-of-frame alpha sequences.

Trimming removed 2 bases from V and 2 bases from J, with 11 bases in between. CDR1 and CDR2 from the germline V gene are MDHEN and SYDVKM. This CDR3 has 15 residues. TCRdb re-called the 5' RACE reads through MiXCR, storing one row per CDR3 protein. The sample gives 1.5 million to 2 million distinct CDR3 sequences, around 29% of which show up once; under 0.35% is in the top ten. Healthy Caucasian individuals made up all the donors. The sequence was collected from a newborn girl in good health. This chain joins TRBV28 and TRBJ2-3; either TRBD1 or TRBD2 may supply D (6 bases each). Specimen: cord blood. The CDR3 spells CASSLRGTYTDTQYF. The CDR3, as DNA: TGTGCCAGCAGTTTAAGGGGGACTTACACAGATACGCAGTATTTT.